The 8 T cell receptor beta chains below come from one sample, sequenced in a study of patients and donors after allogeneic stem cell transplantation. TCRdb redid the calling of the RT-PCR reads with MiXCR, one entry per CDR3 protein. The sample records approximately 200,000 distinct CDR3 sequences, more than 35% being singletons. The specimen sequenced was blood, either unsorted or a sorted T cell fraction (not recorded which). These receptors came from a human donor who was either an allogeneic HSCT recipient or a stem cell or donor lymphocyte infusion donor (not recorded which). It is not recorded whose cells these are; they may come from a transplant donor.

This clonotype showed up just a few times. This sequence joins TRBV9 and TRBJ1-2, with 7 bases identical to TRBD1. The CDR3 spans 14 residues. Trimming removed 4 bases from V and 7 bases from J; junction bases left unmatched: 10. In germline, CDR1 is SGDLS, CDR2 YYNGEE. The CDR3 here is CASSSGQDWGGYTF. CDR3 DNA sequence: TGTGCCAGCAGCTCTGGACAGGACTGGGGTGGCTACACCTTC. Full variable domain (missing parts from reference TRBV9 and TRBJ1-2): DSGVTQTPKHLITATGQRVTLRCSPRSGDLSVYWYQQSLDQGLQFLIQYYNGEERAKGNILERFSAQQFPDLHSELNLSSLELGDSALYFCASSSGQDWGGYTFGSGTRLTVV.

This sequence joins TRBV20-1 and TRBJ1-4; unclear D gene. CDR3 length: 13 amino acids. The germline CDR1 and CDR2 sequences are DFQATT and SNEGSKA (reference sequence). Trimming took 3 bases from V and 4 from J, leaving 9 bases between them. The CDR3 bases are TGCAGTGCTAGCGGCCCGCATAATGAAAAACTGTTTTTT. This codes for CSASGPHNEKLFF.

This clonotype has just a few counts. This rearrangement joins TRBV7-2 to TRBJ1-6, with D unresolved. Looked up from germline, CDR1 is SGHTA and CDR2 is FQGNSA. This CDR3 region has 16 residues. With 1 base removed from V and 7 bases from J, the gap between germline ends came to 14 bases. CDR3 protein: CASSLEGGSGNSPLHF. The CDR3 DNA sequence: TGTGCCAGCAGCTTAGAAGGAGGAAGTGGGAATTCACCCCTCCACTTT.

This sequence joins TRBV27 and TRBJ2-7; 9 bases map to TRBD1. The CDR3 consists of 14 residues. The germline CDR1 and CDR2 sequences are MNHEY and SMNVEV (reference sequence). V lost 3 bases and J lost 5; bases outside the gene matches: 5. The CDR3 loop is CASSFNRGQDEQYF. CDR3 nucleotides: TGTGCCAGCAGTTTTAACAGGGGGCAAGACGAGCAGTACTTC.

There are a few counts of this clonotype. V gene TRBV29-1 combines with J gene TRBJ1-2; 8 bases are a match to TRBD1. V trimming: 7 bases; J trimming: 4 bases; junction bases outside the gene matches: 8. The germline V gene has CDR1 SQVTM and CDR2 ANQGSEA. The CDR3 length is 13 residues. In DNA form, the CDR3 reads TGCAGCGGAACCCAGGGGGCGGGCTATGGCTACACCTTC. Its protein is CSGTQGAGYGYTF.

This clonotype was observed a handful of times. This sequence joins TRBV3-1 and TRBJ2-2; TRBD2 matches 8 bases. Germline lookup yields CDR1 LGHDT and CDR2 YNNKEL (reference sequence). The CDR3 extends over 15 amino acids. V lost 3 bases to trimming and J lost 5 bases; unmatched junction nucleotides: 5. CDR3 region: CASSHSGRSTGELFF. CDR3 sequence (DNA): TGTGCCAGCAGCCACAGCGGGAGAAGTACCGGGGAGCTGTTTTTT.

Only a few counts were recorded for this clonotype. The chain joins TRBV7-2 to TRBJ2-1; 9 bases agree with TRBD1. V lost 3 bases to trimming and J lost 7 bases; unmatched junction nucleotides: 1. Germline CDR1 SGHTA, CDR2 FQGNSA. The CDR3 contains 13 residues. CDR3 coding DNA: TGTGCCAGCAGCTTGGACAGGGGAAATGAGCAGTTCTTC. It specifies CASSLDRGNEQFF.

This clonotype occurred a few times. This chain links TRBV6-5 with TRBJ2-1, with D tentatively TRBD1 or TRBD2 (5 bases each). This CDR3 contains 13 residues. Trimming shortened V by 2 bases and J by 14 bases, and 16 bases separated the two germline ends. Per the germline V gene, CDR1 is MNHEY and CDR2 is SVGAGI. The CDR3 sequence: CASSYERDGGEFF. CDR3 coding DNA: TGTGCCAGCAGTTACGAACGGGACGGCGGTGAGTTCTTC.